A single sample gave rise to the 13 T cell receptor beta chains below, sequenced in a study of blood T cell repertoires in COVID-19. Some clones are missing from TCRdb's copy, which holds only in-frame ones; the method was immunoSEQ multiplex PCR. The repertoire consists of about 52,000 clones, with about 92% occurring once and the leading ten covering around 3.2%. What was sequenced was peripheral blood. Receptor source: a human donor in a cohort sampled during active COVID-19.

J is TRBJ2-7 and V is TRBV11-3; the match to TRBD2 covers 7 bases. The CDR3 runs to 15 residues. J gave up 3 bases and V 0 bases, and 5 bases lay outside the gene matches. The germline V gene has CDR1 SGHNT and CDR2 YENEEA. This chain's CDR3 is CASSLDAGVGYEQYF. The CDR3 bases are TGTGCCAGCAGCTTAGACGCGGGAGTGGGCTACGAGCAGTACTTC. The full variable domain, rest sourced from reference TRBV11-3 and TRBJ2-7, is EAGVVQSPRYKIIEKKQPVAFWCNPISGHNTLYWYLQNLGQGPELLIRYENEEAVDDSQLPKDRFSAERLKGVDSTLKIQPAELGDSAVYLCASSLDAGVGYEQYFGPGTRLTVT.

V usage is TRBV7-8 and J usage is TRBJ2-1; 12 nucleotides match TRBD2. Germline V gives CDR1 SGHVS, CDR2 FQNEAQ. This CDR3 has 17 residues. Trimming took 5 bases from V and 8 from J; bases not matched to a gene: 13. CDR3 sequence (DNA): TGTGCCAGCAGCATAAGACTAGCGGGAGAGGTGGTGGATGAGCAGTTCTTC. It specifies CASSIRLAGEVVDEQFF.

The rearrangement links TRBV27 to TRBJ2-2; unclear D gene. The CDR3 runs to 16 residues. The germline V gene encodes CDR1 MNHEY and CDR2 SMNVEV (reference sequence). Trimming cost V 0 bases and J 3 bases, with 11 bases left between them. The CDR3 reads CASSLSQTRYTGELFF. Written as DNA, the CDR3 is TGTGCCAGCAGTTTATCACAGACAAGATACACCGGGGAGCTGTTTTTT.

V usage is TRBV27 and J usage is TRBJ1-5; D is undetermined. The V end lost 3 bases, the J end lost 2 bases, and 8 bases lay between the germline ends. The CDR3 extends over 14 amino acids. Germline V gene sequence: CDR1 MNHEY, CDR2 SMNVEV (reference sequence). CDR3 sequence reads: CASSLVQGNQPQHF. CDR3 DNA sequence: TGTGCCAGCAGTTTGGTACAAGGCAATCAGCCCCAGCATTTT.

This chain joins TRBV6-1 and TRBJ2-3; D possibly corresponds to TRBD2 (5 bases). Deletions cut 3 bases from V and 2 bases from J, with 15 bases between. CDR1 and CDR2 from the germline V gene are MNHNS and SASEGT. The CDR3 has 16 amino acids. The CDR3 loop reads CASSERRTGYTDTQYF. CDR3 DNA sequence: TGTGCCAGCAGTGAGAGACGGACGGGGTACACAGATACGCAGTATTTT.

J is TRBJ1-6 and V is TRBV28; D is possibly TRBD1 (5 bases). CDR1 and CDR2 from the germline V gene are MDHEN and SYDVKM. This CDR3 comprises 17 residues. Trimming took 2 bases from V and 6 from J, leaving 17 bases between them. CDR3 in DNA: TGTGCCAGCAGTTTAGCCCGCGGGGGGATGTTTAATTCACCCCTCCACTTT. It yields the protein CASSLARGGMFNSPLHF.

CDR3 sequence: CASSVGPVNTEAFF. The CDR3, as DNA: TGTGCCAGCAGCGTAGGGCCCGTGAACACTGAAGCTTTCTTT. The chain uses TRBV9 and TRBJ1-1, with D unresolved. Per germline, CDR1 SGDLS and CDR2 YYNGEE. V lost 0 bases, J lost 0 bases, and 6 bases lay in between. The CDR3 is made up of 14 amino acids.

The chain couples TRBV3-1 (or the pseudogene TRBV3-2) to TRBJ2-2; TRBD1 agrees at 11 bases. Germline V gene lookup returns CDR1 LGHDT and CDR2 YNNKEL (reference sequence). The CDR3 length is 16 residues. J lost 4 bases, V lost 3 bases, and 4 bases had no gene match. The CDR3, as DNA: TGTGCCAGCAGCCATTACGGGACAGGGGGCACCGGGGAGCTGTTTTTT. Amino acids: CASSHYGTGGTGELFF.

The chain is built from TRBV28 and TRBJ2-7; 7 positions match TRBD2. The germline V gene encodes CDR1 MDHEN and CDR2 SYDVKM. The CDR3 runs to 14 residues. V lost 4 bases and J lost 2; bases outside the gene matches: 5. CDR3 residues: CASSSPSGPYEQYF. CDR3 nucleotides: TGTGCCAGCAGTTCCCCTAGCGGTCCCTACGAGCAGTACTTC.

V is TRBV19 and J is TRBJ2-1; 8 nucleotides match TRBD2. Germline CDR1 and CDR2: LNHDA and SQIVND (reference sequence). The CDR3 covers 14 residues. V shed 11 bases, J shed 6 bases, and the junction held 12 bases outside the gene matches. CDR3 DNA sequence: TGTGCCCCCTTCCGGGAGGGCCGGGGCAATGAGCAGTTCTTC. Its protein is CAPFREGRGNEQFF.

The chain employs TRBV18 and TRBJ1-2; D is perhaps TRBD1 (5 bases). Trimming took 6 bases from V and 2 from J, leaving 16 bases between them. Germline-derived CDR1 and CDR2 are KGHSH and LQKENI. CDR3 size: 15 residues. The CDR3 DNA is TGTGCCAGCTCTCCCACGACAGAAGCCAACTATGGCTACACCTTC. Translated, it gives CASSPTTEANYGYTF.

J is TRBJ2-7 and V is TRBV7-3; 7 bases line up with TRBD1. The CDR3 is made up of 16 amino acids. The ends lost 5 bases at V and 4 bases at J; junction bases unmatched: 14. In germline, CDR1 is SGHTA, CDR2 FQGTGA. The CDR3 protein is CASSNEDKTGKYEQYF. Written as DNA, the CDR3 is TGTGCCAGCAGCAACGAAGACAAGACAGGGAAATACGAGCAGTACTTC.

The chain is built from TRBV15 and TRBJ2-1, with D possibly TRBD2 on 6 matching bases. V was cut by 0 bases and J by 9 bases, with 18 bases left in between. Germline V gene data show CDR1 as LNHNV and CDR2 as YYDKDF (reference sequence). The CDR3 sequence is 16 residues long. CDR3: CATSRDTAGLGGEQFF. The CDR3 DNA reads TGTGCCACCAGCAGAGATACGGCGGGATTGGGGGGTGAGCAGTTCTTC.